This T cell receptor (beta chain) was obtained from a study of shared clonotypes between healthy human individuals. The CDR3 spans 13 residues. The V end was cut by 2 bases, the J end by 5 bases, with 9 bases between. The germline gives CDR1 SGHTA, CDR2 FQGNSA. The deep-level immunoSEQ assay was used. Splitting of each subset's genomic DNA was done evenly across several immunoSEQ plates. As processed by the authors: ImmunoSEQ sequences covered only the junction and lacked quality scores; filtering therefore differed. Sequenced by immunoSEQ multiplex PCR; TCRdb stores in-frame clones only, minus some. For V, J and clone size, that table is used; D and trimming come from the DNA. Found here are roughly 2.1 million clones, around 93% of them singletons; the top ten hold under 2%. CD8 cells regarded as naive lacked CD45RO, were positively chosen for CCR7, and omitted terminally differentiated effector memory CD45RA+ cells.

The clonotype comes from a man in his late teens or twenties in good health. Some clones in this sample may be carry-over from other donors' samples. The specimen sequenced was naive CD8+ T cells from PBMCs. The chain combines TRBV7-2 with TRBJ2-5, with a possible D match to TRBD2 (6 bases). Here the CDR3 DNA reads TGTGCCAGCAGCTTACCCCGGGGGGAGACCCAGTACTTC. Residues: CASSLPRGETQYF.